These 11 T cell receptor beta chains were all obtained from the same sample, sequenced in a study of cytomegalovirus exposure and HLA in healthy donors. PCR employed 60 Vbeta and 13 Jbeta primers. The protocol was immunoSEQ multiplex PCR, while the TCRdb copy is restricted to in-frame clones and leaves out a portion. The data contain 200,000 to 250,000 clones, around 79% of them singletons. The material sequenced was PBMCs. The receptors here all came from a man in his late teens or twenties in good health and CMV-seronegative.

This chain links TRBV6-6 with TRBJ2-5; D uncertain. The germline V gene has CDR1 MNHNY and CDR2 SVGAGI (reference sequence). V lost 8 bases, J lost 5 bases, and 15 bases lay in between. The CDR3 extends over 13 amino acids. The CDR3 DNA sequence: TGTGCCAGCCGAGTTCTAGAGTGGGAGACCCAGTACTTC. As protein: CASRVLEWETQYF.

V is TRBV11-2 and J is TRBJ2-3; 11 bases agree with TRBD2. Germline V CDR1 and CDR2: SGHAT, FQNNGV. This CDR3 region has 16 residues. V lost 4 bases and J lost 2; bases outside the gene matches: 5. The CDR3 reads CASSSTSGGVTDTQYF. For the CDR3, the DNA is TGTGCCAGCAGCTCTACTAGCGGGGGAGTCACAGATACGCAGTATTTT. Complete variable domain (other parts from reference TRBV11-2 and TRBJ2-3): EAGVAQSPRYKIIEKRQSVAFWCNPISGHATLYWYQQILGQGPKLLIQFQNNGVVDDSQLPKDRFSAERLKGVDSTLKIQPAKLEDSAVYLCASSSTSGGVTDTQYFGPGTRLTVL.

The J gene is TRBJ2-2, the V gene TRBV30; weak D call: TRBD2 (6 bases). V lost 4 bases, J lost 10 bases, and 10 bases lay in between. This CDR3 region has 11 residues. From germline, CDR1 is GTSNPN and CDR2 SVGIG (reference sequence). The chain's CDR3 is CAWTRDSELFF. CDR3 in DNA: TGTGCCTGGACCAGGGACTCGGAGCTGTTTTTT.

The chain joins TRBV7-6 to TRBJ2-3; a weak D match, TRBD1 (5 bases). Germline V gene lookup returns CDR1 SGHVS and CDR2 FNYEAQ. The CDR3 contains 15 residues. The V end was cut by 1 base, the J end by 1 base, with 9 bases between. DNA of the CDR3: TGTGCCAGCAGCTTAGACCAAGGGGGCACAGATACGCAGTATTTT. Translated: CASSLDQGGTDTQYF.

This rearrangement joins TRBV30 to TRBJ2-7; 9 nucleotides align to TRBD1. Looked up from germline, CDR1 is GTSNPN and CDR2 is SVGIG (reference sequence). The CDR3 sequence is 15 residues long. V lost 2 bases, J lost 4 bases, and 9 bases stayed unmatched. The CDR3 loop is CAWSFNGTGFYEQYF. The DNA of the CDR3 is TGTGCCTGGAGTTTTAACGGGACAGGGTTTTACGAGCAGTACTTC.

The V call is TRBV7-2, the J call TRBJ2-2; tentatively, D is TRBD2 (5 bases). The CDR3 contains 16 residues. Germline CDR1 SGHTA, CDR2 FQGNSA. Trimming cost V 4 bases and J 5 bases, with 17 bases left between them. This CDR3 reads CASSSRGGGFTGELFF. The CDR3 region has the DNA TGTGCCAGCAGCTCCCGAGGAGGCGGTTTTACCGGGGAGCTGTTTTTT.

J is TRBJ1-1 and V is TRBV28; TRBD1 is a possible D gene (5 bases). With 1 base removed from V and 2 bases from J, the gap between germline ends came to 11 bases. The CDR3 totals 15 residues. Germline lookup yields CDR1 MDHEN and CDR2 SYDVKM. CDR3 in amino acids: CASSLYPGLNTEAFF. CDR3 sequence (DNA): TGTGCCAGCAGTTTATACCCAGGGTTAAACACTGAAGCTTTCTTT.

The CDR3 is CASSQGQETSPLHF. The CDR3 nucleotides are TGTGCCAGCAGCCAGGGACAGGAGACTTCACCCCTCCACTTT. The genes are TRBV7-3 and TRBJ1-6, with 8 bases lining up with TRBD1. The CDR3 is 14 residues long. CDR1 and CDR2 from the germline V gene are SGHTA and FQGTGA. The V gene end was trimmed by 5 bases and the J gene end by 9 bases; junction bases not matched to a gene: 6.

The chain employs TRBV30 and TRBJ2-1; 8 nucleotides align to TRBD2. Trimming cost V 2 bases and J 4 bases; bases outside gene matches: 7. Germline V gene lookup returns CDR1 GTSNPN and CDR2 SVGIG (reference sequence). This CDR3 region has 15 residues. CDR3 residues: CAWSPPAGGYNEQFF. CDR3 nucleotide sequence: TGTGCCTGGAGTCCCCCCGCGGGAGGTTACAATGAGCAGTTCTTC.

This clone was observed a few times. The chain carries TRBV4-3 and TRBJ2-7; possibly TRBD1 for D (6 bases). The CDR3 spans 14 residues. Looked up from germline, CDR1 is LGHNA and CDR2 is YSLEER. Trimming took 3 bases from V and 7 from J, leaving 16 bases between them. The DNA for the CDR3 is TGCGCCAGCAGCCATTTCGGGACCACAGGGGAGCAGTACTTC. It specifies CASSHFGTTGEQYF.

CDR3 DNA sequence: TGTGCCAGCCGGAGGAGCAACACTGAAGCTTTCTTT. The encoded protein is CASRRSNTEAFF. The chain couples TRBV28 to TRBJ1-1; D unclear. The V end was cut by 8 bases, the J end by 2 bases, with 9 bases between. This CDR3 has 12 amino acids. In germline, CDR1 is MDHEN, CDR2 SYDVKM. The variable domain in full, with the rest retrieved from reference TRBV28 and TRBJ1-1, is DVKVTQSSRYLVKRTGEKVFLECVQDMDHENMFWYRQDPGLGLRLIYFSYDVKMKEKGDIPEGYSVSREKKERFSLILESASTNQTSMYLCASRRSNTEAFFGQGTRLTVV.